This T cell receptor (beta chain) came from a study of T cell repertoires in cytomegalovirus infection. Study background: Recently identified HLA-C-restricted CMV epitopes were used, and well-studied HLA-B-restricted CMV epitopes were used as well. Matching HLA type and CMV infection were both indicated by public TCR beta signatures.

About this clonotype: What it binds is unknown.

TCRdb re-derived calls from the reads in MiXCR, one entry per CDR3 protein. The data contain around 34,000 distinct CDR3 sequences, roughly half of them seen just once; the ten biggest clones take up approximately 90%. The CDR3 length is 16 residues. Trimming left V 6 bases short and J 1 base short, with 18 bases between. CDR1 and CDR2 (germline): ENHRY, SYGVKD. Study findings and constraints: Predominance within the ex vivo response was attributable to HLA-C-restricted CMV-specific TCR beta clonotypes.

This chain uses TRBV10-3 with TRBJ1-1; D may be TRBD1 (6 bases). The TCR sequence derives from a human donor in good health (CMV status not recorded). Some clones in this sample may be carry-over from other donors' samples. The sample in question was CD8+ T cells from cultured PBMCs, obtained from culture after CMV antigen stimulation. CDR3 loop: CAISVLGGYQNTEAFF. DNA for the CDR3: TGTGCCATCAGCGTGCTGGGGGGCTACCAGAACACTGAAGCTTTCTTT.